The source of this TCR beta chain is a study of cytomegalovirus exposure and HLA in healthy donors. Study-level information: The study placed approximately 80% of its approximately 380 genotyped donors in the Caucasian-associated ancestry cluster.

The germline V gene has CDR1 SGHNT and CDR2 YYREEE (reference sequence). The CDR3 has 13 residues. The germline V and J ends were trimmed by 2 bases and 4 bases, with 7 bases remaining between them. About this clone: Antigen specificity is unknown.

Findings of the study overall: By HLA locus, TCR association rates varied in a later analysis, with DRB1 showing the most and HLA-C the fewest.

13 Jbeta primers and 60 Vbeta primers were used for the PCR. Original processing methods: Unique TCR beta chains totaled roughly 80 million in a later count, with roughly 10 million of them shared. The protocol was immunoSEQ multiplex PCR, while the TCRdb copy is restricted to in-frame clones and leaves out a portion. V and J calls and clone size follow that table, whereas D and trimming were derived from the DNA. The sample shows around 150,000 clones, roughly 80% of them seen only once. The chain joins TRBV5-4 to TRBJ2-1, with D unresolved. Sequencing input: PBMCs. The sequence derives from a male donor in good health and CMV-seronegative. The CDR3, as DNA: TGTGCCAGCAGCTTAGCACTATACAATGAGCAGTTCTTC. Its protein product is CASSLALYNEQFF.